This T cell receptor (beta chain) was captured by sequencing in a study of glioma-infiltrating T cells (dated by TCRdb to the mid-2010s). The study in broad terms: Low-grade gliomas were represented by WHO grade II oligodendrogliomas or astrocytomas, and glioblastomas were represented by WHO grade IV tumors that were sampled at initial rather than recurrent diagnosis. Glioma patients received dexamethasone for six or fewer days before surgery. Each tissue-infiltrating repertoire was compared with the same patient's peripheral blood repertoire to measure divergence between tissue and blood T-cell populations. Sequencing coverage of 4.5- to 10-fold of 1 million or so peripheral T cells was targeted for blood libraries. The study sequenced TCR alpha- and beta-chain repertoires from glioma tissue, from non-neoplastic brain tissue and from matched peripheral blood mononuclear cells. The paired cohort was made up of three low-grade glioma patients, fewer than 10 primary glioblastoma patients and three non-glioma patients who contributed non-neoplastic brain tissue.

Surgical brain or tumor specimens were cryofrozen in liquid nitrogen immediately after resection, and peripheral blood cells were collected concurrently. Study-wide findings and limitations: Small numbers underpinned the group comparisons: several glioblastoma patients, three low-grade glioma patients and three non-neoplastic patients. Very few CDR3 sequences were found to be shared between tissue and blood, and this scarcity was attributed to high CDR3 diversity and limited sampling. A signature set of shared blood CDR3 motifs marked patients with low tissue-blood divergence and was depleted in highly divergent patients. VJ-independent divergence between tissue and blood was below expectation in non-neoplastic patients but above expectation in all gliomas, especially low-grade gliomas.

TCR alpha and beta CDR3 regions were amplified with the iRepertoire nested amplicon-rescue multiplex PCR (arm-PCR) platform from RNA. The input for one-step reverse transcription and amplification was about 95-450 ng of either tissue mRNA or PBMC total RNA. Following bead purification, Illumina adapters were added through a secondary multiplex PCR, and the libraries were then gel-purified between 200 and 400 bp. Internal 6-nucleotide barcodes were carried by the libraries and were used for demultiplexing. Sequencing of libraries was performed on an Illumina MiSeq with 2x220 or 2x250 nucleotide paired-end reads. The published analysis was carried out like this. Paired reads were merged with FLASH 1.2.11 and aligned to the GRCh37 human genome with BWA-MEM before extracting TRA and TRB reads. V and J assignment used an IMGT-derived reference of cassette sequences and CDR3 motifs that included pseudogenes. Three-frame translation of reads was performed, and productive CDR3s were defined as those with a C...FGXG motif and no stop codons. A clonotype was defined as a unique combination of a V-J cassette pair and a CDR3 amino acid sequence. Filtering of reads was based on Hamming distance, with the threshold set by the sequence error rate of each sample in mapped regions. TCRdb reworked the public reads: Q25 trimming with fastp, MiXCR clone assembly, productive beta chains retained. Entries that share a CDR3 protein sequence are merged under the most common genes and DNA. These V and J calls derive from TCRdb rather than the authors' analysis. Recorded for this sample are about 380,000 distinct CDR3 sequences; roughly 41% of them occurred a single time. The ten largest clones take up around 12% of the sample.

This clonotype was observed a few times. Its antigen is still unknown. Base qualities are missing; no much larger clone stands one base away. V loses 5 bases, J loses 11 bases, and the germline ends lie 30 bases apart. The CDR3 measures 17 amino acids from cysteine to phenylalanine. Only the CDR3 portion is preserved as DNA: 51 bases, with reading frame beginning at the first base. The germline V gene encodes CDR1 SGHVS and CDR2 FQNEAQ. Material for sequencing was glioma tissue, nonneoplastic brain tissue, or PBMCs (not recorded which). The source is a human donor with low-grade glioma or glioblastoma, undergoing nonglioma brain surgery, or in good health (not recorded which). Recombination connected TRBV7-8 to TRBJ2-5, with a tentative D gene TRBD2 over 6 matching bases. The CDR3 region: CASSHNTLRRALGIQYF. The DNA reads TGTGCCAGCAGCCACAACACTCTACGGAGGGCTCTCGGGATACAGTACTTC.